The 4 T cell receptor beta chains listed next were all sequenced from one sample in a study of vaccination and CD4 T cells after COVID-19. Treatment denoted: roughly 11-day PBMC culture with coronavirus spike peptide pools or control peptides (ViraFEST assay). Sequencing of cultured CD4+ T cell DNA used the Oncomine TCR Beta short-read assay. TCRdb reprocessed the PCR reads via MiXCR and lists one record per CDR3 protein. The sample lists 15,000 to 20,000 distinct CDR3 sequences, around 31% occurring once. For these receptors, no antigen is known. Sequencing was done on a sample of cultured CD4+ T cells from blood. All receptors come from a human donor with COVID-19.

There are a few counts of this clonotype. The gene calls are TRBV20-1 and TRBJ1-6; 7 bases are shared with TRBD1. There are 15 residues in the CDR3. In germline, CDR1 is DFQATT, CDR2 SNEGSKA (reference sequence). The ends lost 0 bases at V and 9 bases at J; junction bases unmatched: 8. CDR3: CSARDGGTVSSPLHF. The CDR3 coding sequence is TGCAGTGCTAGAGACGGTGGGACAGTCTCTTCACCCCTCCACTTT.

This clonotype occurred a few times. This chain joins TRBV6-1 and TRBJ2-7; maybe TRBD1 (6 bases). From germline, CDR1 is MNHNS and CDR2 SASEGT. CDR3 length: 15 amino acids. V gave up 4 bases and J gave up 2 bases, with 15 bases separating them. The DNA for the CDR3 is TGTGCCAGCAGTGTACAGGGCCCTCCCACCTACGAGCAGTACTTC. As protein: CASSVQGPPTYEQYF.

This clonotype was seen only a few times. This chain connects TRBV7-2 to TRBJ1-6; D ambiguous. CDR1 is SGHTA, CDR2 FQGNSA, per germline. The CDR3 covers 14 residues. V shed 0 bases and J shed 7 bases, with 7 bases lying between them. CDR3 residues: CASSLAGNNSPLHF. DNA for the CDR3: TGTGCCAGCAGCTTAGCAGGGAACAATTCACCCCTCCACTTT.

CDR3 DNA sequence: TGCAGTGCTAGGGGCGGAGACTTCACAGATACGCAGTATTTT. It specifies CSARGGDFTDTQYF. The chain carries TRBV20-1 and TRBJ2-3; D gene ambiguous. The CDR3 runs to 14 residues. The germline V gene encodes CDR1 DFQATT and CDR2 SNEGSKA (reference sequence). Trimming cost V 3 bases and J 2 bases, with 12 bases left between them.